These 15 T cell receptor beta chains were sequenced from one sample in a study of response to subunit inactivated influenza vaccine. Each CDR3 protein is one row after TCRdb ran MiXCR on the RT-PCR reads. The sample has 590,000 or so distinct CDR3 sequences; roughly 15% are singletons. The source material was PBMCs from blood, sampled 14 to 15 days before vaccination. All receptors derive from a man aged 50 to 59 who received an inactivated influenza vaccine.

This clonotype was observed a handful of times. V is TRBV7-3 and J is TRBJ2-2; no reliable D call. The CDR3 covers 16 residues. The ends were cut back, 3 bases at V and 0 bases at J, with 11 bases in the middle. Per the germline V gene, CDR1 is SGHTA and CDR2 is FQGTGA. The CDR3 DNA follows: TGTGCCAGCAGCTTCGCTGCAGTCACGAACACCGGGGAGCTGTTTTTT. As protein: CASSFAAVTNTGELFF.

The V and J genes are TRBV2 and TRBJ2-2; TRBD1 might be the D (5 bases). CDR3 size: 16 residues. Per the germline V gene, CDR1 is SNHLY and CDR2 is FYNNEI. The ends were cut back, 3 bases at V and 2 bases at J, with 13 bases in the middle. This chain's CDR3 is CASSELTGLNTGELFF. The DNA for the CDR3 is TGTGCCAGCAGTGAGTTAACAGGATTAAACACCGGGGAGCTGTTTTTT.

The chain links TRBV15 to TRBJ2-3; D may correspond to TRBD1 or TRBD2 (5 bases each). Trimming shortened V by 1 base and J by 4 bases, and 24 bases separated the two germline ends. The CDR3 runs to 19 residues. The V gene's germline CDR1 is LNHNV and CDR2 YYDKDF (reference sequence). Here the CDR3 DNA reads TGTGCCACCAGCAGAGCGGACTGGTCGAAGACAGAGCACCCAGATACGCAGTATTTT. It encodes CATSRADWSKTEHPDTQYF.

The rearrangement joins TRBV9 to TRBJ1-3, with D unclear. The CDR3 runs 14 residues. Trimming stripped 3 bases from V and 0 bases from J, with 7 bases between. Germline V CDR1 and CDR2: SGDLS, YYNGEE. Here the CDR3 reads CASSDKASGNTIYF. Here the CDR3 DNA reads TGTGCCAGCAGCGACAAAGCCTCTGGAAACACCATATATTTT.

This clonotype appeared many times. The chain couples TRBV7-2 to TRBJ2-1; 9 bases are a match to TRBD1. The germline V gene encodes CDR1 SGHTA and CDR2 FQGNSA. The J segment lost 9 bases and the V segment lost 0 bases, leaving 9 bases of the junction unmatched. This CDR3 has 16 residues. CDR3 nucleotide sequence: TGTGCCAGCAGCTTAGCCCCGGGACAGGGTAATAGTGAGCAGTTCTTC. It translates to CASSLAPGQGNSEQFF.

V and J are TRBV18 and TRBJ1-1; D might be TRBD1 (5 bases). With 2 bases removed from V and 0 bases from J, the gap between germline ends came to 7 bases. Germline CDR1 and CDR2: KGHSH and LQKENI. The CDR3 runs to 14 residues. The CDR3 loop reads CASSPSTVNTEAFF. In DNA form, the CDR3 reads TGTGCCAGCTCACCATCGACAGTGAACACTGAAGCTTTCTTT. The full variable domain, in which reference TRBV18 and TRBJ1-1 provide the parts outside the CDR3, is NAGVMQNPRHLVRRRGQEARLRCSPMKGHSHVYWYRQLPEEGLKFMVYLQKENIIDESGMPKERFSAEFPKEGPSILRIQQVVRGDSAAYFCASSPSTVNTEAFFGQGTRLTVV.

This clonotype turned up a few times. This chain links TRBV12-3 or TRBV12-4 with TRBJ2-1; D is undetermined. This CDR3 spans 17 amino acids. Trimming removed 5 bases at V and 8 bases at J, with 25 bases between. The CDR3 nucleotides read TGTGCCAGCAGTCATCAATCACATGTCGGGCCGCACGATGAGCAGTTCTTC. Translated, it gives CASSHQSHVGPHDEQFF.

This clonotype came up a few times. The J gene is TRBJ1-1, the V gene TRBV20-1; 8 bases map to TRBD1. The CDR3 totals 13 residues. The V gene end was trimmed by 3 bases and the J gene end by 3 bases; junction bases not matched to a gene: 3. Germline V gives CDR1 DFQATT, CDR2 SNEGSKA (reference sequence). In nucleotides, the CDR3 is TGCAGTGCTAGCCCGACAGGGGACACTGAAGCTTTCTTT. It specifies CSASPTGDTEAFF.

The CDR3 loop reads CSARDGRRTYNEQFF. The DNA of the CDR3 is TGCAGTGCTAGAGATGGCCGGCGCACCTACAATGAGCAGTTCTTC. The chain combines TRBV20-1 with TRBJ2-1, with D unresolved. Per germline, CDR1 DFQATT and CDR2 SNEGSKA (reference sequence). The V and J ends lost 0 bases and 2 bases respectively, with 11 bases between them. The CDR3 runs 15 residues.

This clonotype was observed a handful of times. Written as DNA, the CDR3 is TGCAGTGCTAGGCGGACTAGCGGAAACCGAGGAGAGCAGTACTTC. It codes for CSARRTSGNRGEQYF. The V call is TRBV20-1, the J call TRBJ2-7; 10 nucleotides line up with TRBD2. The CDR3 is 15 amino acids. Germline V gives CDR1 DFQATT, CDR2 SNEGSKA (reference sequence). V shed 3 bases and J 7 bases; nucleotides not matched to a gene: 12.

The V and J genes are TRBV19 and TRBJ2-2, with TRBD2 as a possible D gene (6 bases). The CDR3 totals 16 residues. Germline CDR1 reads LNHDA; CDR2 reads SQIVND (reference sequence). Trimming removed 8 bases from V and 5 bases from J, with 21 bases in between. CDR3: CASRYRGARGTGELFF. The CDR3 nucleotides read TGTGCCAGTCGGTATAGGGGAGCCCGGGGGACCGGGGAGCTGTTTTTT. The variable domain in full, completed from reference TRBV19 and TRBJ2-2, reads DGGITQSPKYLFRKEGQNVTLSCEQNLNHDAMYWYRQDPGQGLRLIYYSQIVNDFQKGDIAEGYSVSREKKESFPLTVTSAQKNPTAFYLCASRYRGARGTGELFFGEGSRLTVL.

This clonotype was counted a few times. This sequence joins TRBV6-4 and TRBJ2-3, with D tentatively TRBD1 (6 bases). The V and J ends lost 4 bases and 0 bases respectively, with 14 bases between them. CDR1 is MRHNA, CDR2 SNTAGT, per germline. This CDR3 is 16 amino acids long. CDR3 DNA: TGTGCCAGCAGTGCCGACCGGACAGTTAGCACAGATACGCAGTATTTT. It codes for CASSADRTVSTDTQYF.

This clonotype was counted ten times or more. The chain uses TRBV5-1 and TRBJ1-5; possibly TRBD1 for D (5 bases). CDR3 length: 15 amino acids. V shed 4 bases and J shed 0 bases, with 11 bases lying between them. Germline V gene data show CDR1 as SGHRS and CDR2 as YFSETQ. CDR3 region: CASSIDSFSNQPQHF. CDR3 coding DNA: TGCGCCAGCAGCATCGACAGCTTTAGCAATCAGCCCCAGCATTTT.

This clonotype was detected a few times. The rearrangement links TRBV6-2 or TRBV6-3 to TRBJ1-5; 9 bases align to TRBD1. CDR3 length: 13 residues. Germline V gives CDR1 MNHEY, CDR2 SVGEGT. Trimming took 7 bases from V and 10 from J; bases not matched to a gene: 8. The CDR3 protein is CASNPGQGFPQHF. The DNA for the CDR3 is TGTGCCAGCAACCCGGGACAGGGATTTCCCCAGCATTTT.

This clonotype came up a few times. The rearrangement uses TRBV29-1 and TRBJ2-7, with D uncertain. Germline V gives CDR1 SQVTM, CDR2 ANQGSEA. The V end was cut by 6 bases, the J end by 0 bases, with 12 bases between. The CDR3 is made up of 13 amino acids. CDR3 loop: CSVTGVGSYEQYF. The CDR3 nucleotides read TGCAGCGTAACTGGCGTGGGCTCCTACGAGCAGTACTTC.